These T cell receptor beta chains were read from a single sample in a study of cytomegalovirus exposure and HLA in healthy donors. Only in-frame clones appear in the TCRdb table, and some are missing; sequencing was by immunoSEQ multiplex PCR. This sample carries 90,000 to 110,000 clones, about 88% of them seen once, and the ten largest clones take around 2.1%. The sequencing sample was made of PBMCs. The receptors originated from a young woman in good health and CMV-seronegative. Each CDR3 is given with its conserved first and last residue. The order of the fields is clone size, CDR3 length, V gene, J gene, CDR3 protein. For some rows the clone size is stated as once, few or many, or as a class when expanded; others skip it.

>NA|15|TRBV9|TRBJ2-7
CASSVGYREGGEQYF
>NA|15|TRBV6-5|TRBJ1-6
CASSPLGDSDSPLHF
>NA|11|TRBV13|TRBJ2-7
CASSFRGEQYF
>once|12|TRBV7-9|TRBJ2-5
CASSQNRETQYF
>NA|17|TRBV28|TRBJ2-1
CASRTDSKTSSYNEQFF
>NA|14|TRBV2|TRBJ1-1
CASSAPVMNTEAFF
>NA|19|TRBV5-1|TRBJ1-2
CASRALPPGAATWMGGYTF
>NA|17|TRBV6-1|TRBJ2-3
CASSEAGAGTSTDTQYF
>NA|14|TRBV5-1|TRBJ2-2
CASSLLTNTGELFF
>NA|15|TRBV5-4|TRBJ2-3
CASSLVARGTDTQYF